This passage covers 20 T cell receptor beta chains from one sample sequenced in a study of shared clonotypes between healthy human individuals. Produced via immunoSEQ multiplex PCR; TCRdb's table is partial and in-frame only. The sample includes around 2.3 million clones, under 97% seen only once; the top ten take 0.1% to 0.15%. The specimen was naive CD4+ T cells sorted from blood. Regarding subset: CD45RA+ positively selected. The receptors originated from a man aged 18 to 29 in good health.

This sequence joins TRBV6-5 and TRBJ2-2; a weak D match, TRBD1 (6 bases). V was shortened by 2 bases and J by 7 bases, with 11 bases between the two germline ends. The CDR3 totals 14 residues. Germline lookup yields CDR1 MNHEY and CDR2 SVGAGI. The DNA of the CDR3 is TGTGCCAGCAGTTACCTACAGGGAATCGGGGAGCTGTTTTTT. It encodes CASSYLQGIGELFF.

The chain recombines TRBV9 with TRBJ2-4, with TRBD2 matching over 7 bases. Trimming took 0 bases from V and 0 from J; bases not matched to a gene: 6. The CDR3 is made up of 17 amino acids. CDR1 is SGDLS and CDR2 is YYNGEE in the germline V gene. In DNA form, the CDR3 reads TGTGCCAGCAGCGTAGGGGCGGGGGACCTAGCCAAAAACATTCAGTACTTC. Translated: CASSVGAGDLAKNIQYF.

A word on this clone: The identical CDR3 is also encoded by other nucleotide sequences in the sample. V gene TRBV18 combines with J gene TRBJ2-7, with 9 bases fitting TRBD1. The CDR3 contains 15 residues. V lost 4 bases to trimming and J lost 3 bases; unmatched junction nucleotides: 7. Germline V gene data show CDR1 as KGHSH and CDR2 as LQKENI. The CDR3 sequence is CASSQAGTGSYEQYF. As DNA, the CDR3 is TGTGCCAGCTCACAAGCCGGGACAGGGAGCTACGAGCAGTACTTC.

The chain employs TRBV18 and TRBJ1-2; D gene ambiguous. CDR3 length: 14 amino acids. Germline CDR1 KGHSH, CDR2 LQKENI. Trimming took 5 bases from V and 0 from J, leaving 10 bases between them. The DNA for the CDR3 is TGTGCCAGCTCAACTTCCGTCGCTAACTATGGCTACACCTTC. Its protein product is CASSTSVANYGYTF.

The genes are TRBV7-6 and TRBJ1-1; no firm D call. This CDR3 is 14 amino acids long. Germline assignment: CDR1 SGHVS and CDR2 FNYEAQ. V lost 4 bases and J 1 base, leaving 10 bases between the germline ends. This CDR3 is CASSSEIKNTEAFF. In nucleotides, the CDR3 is TGTGCCAGCAGCTCCGAAATAAAGAACACTGAAGCTTTCTTT.

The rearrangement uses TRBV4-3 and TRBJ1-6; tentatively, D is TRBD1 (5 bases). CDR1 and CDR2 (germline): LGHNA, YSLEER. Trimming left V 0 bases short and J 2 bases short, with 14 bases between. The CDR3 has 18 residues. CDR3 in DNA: TGCGCCAGCAGCCAAGAAAGGGAACCGGGACCCTATAATTCACCCCTCCACTTT. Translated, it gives CASSQEREPGPYNSPLHF.

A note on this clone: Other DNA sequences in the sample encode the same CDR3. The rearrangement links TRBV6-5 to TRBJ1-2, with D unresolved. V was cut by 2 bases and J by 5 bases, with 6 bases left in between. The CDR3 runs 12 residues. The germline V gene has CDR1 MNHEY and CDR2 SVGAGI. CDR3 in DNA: TGTGCCAGCAGTTACAATGGATATGGCTACACCTTC. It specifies CASSYNGYGYTF.

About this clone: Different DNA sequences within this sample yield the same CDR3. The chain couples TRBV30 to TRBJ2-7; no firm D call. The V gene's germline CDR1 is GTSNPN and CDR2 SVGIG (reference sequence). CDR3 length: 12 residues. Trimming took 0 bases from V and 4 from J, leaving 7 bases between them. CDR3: CAWSVLGYEQYF. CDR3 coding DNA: TGTGCCTGGAGTGTGTTGGGATACGAGCAGTACTTC.

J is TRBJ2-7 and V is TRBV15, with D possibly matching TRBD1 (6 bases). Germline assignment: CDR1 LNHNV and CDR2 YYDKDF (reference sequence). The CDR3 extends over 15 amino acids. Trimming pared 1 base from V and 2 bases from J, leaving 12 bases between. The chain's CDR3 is CATSRGATGTYEQYF. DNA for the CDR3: TGTGCCACCAGCAGAGGTGCGACAGGAACCTACGAGCAGTACTTC.

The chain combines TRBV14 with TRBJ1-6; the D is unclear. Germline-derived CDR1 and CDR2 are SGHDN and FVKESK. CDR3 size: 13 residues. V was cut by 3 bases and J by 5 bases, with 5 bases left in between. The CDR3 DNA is TGTGCCAGCAGCCACAACAATAATTCACCCCTCCACTTT. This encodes CASSHNNNSPLHF. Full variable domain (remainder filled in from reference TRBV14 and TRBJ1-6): EAGVTQFPSHSVIEKGQTVTLRCDPISGHDNLYWYRRVMGKEIKFLLHFVKESKQDESGMPNNRFLAERTGGTYSTLKVQPAELEDSGVYFCASSHNNNSPLHFGNGTRLTVT.

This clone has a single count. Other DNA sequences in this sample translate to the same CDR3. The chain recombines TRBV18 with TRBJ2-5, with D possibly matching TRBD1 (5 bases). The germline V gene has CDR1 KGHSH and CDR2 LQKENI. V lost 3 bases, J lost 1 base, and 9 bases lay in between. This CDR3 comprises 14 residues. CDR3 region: CASSPGQTQETQYF. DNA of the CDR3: TGTGCCAGCTCACCGGGGCAGACCCAAGAGACCCAGTACTTC. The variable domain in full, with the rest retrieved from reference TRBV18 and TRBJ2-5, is NAGVMQNPRHLVRRRGQEARLRCSPMKGHSHVYWYRQLPEEGLKFMVYLQKENIIDESGMPKERFSAEFPKEGPSILRIQQVVRGDSAAYFCASSPGQTQETQYFGPGTRLLVL.

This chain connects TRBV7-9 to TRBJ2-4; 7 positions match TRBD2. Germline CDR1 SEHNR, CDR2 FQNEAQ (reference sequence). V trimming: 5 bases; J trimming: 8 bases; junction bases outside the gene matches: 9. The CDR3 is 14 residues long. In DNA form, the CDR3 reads TGTGCCAGCAGCCAGGAGCGGGGCCTGGACATTCAGTACTTC. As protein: CASSQERGLDIQYF.

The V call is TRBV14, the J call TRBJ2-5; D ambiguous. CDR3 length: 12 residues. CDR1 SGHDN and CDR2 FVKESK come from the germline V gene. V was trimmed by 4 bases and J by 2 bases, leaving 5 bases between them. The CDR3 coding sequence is TGTGCCAGCAGCCTCGAGCAAGAGACCCAGTACTTC. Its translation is CASSLEQETQYF. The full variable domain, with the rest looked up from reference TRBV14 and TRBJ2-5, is EAGVTQFPSHSVIEKGQTVTLRCDPISGHDNLYWYRRVMGKEIKFLLHFVKESKQDESGMPNNRFLAERTGGTYSTLKVQPAELEDSGVYFCASSLEQETQYFGPGTRLLVL.

CDR3 residues: CASTSRGGTYEQYF. CDR3 bases: TGCGCCAGCACCTCACGCGGTGGGACCTACGAGCAGTACTTC. The chain links TRBV4-3 to TRBJ2-7; D gene ambiguous. The length of the CDR3 is 14 residues. Germline assignment: CDR1 LGHNA and CDR2 YSLEER. Between the trimmed V and J ends, which lost 7 bases and 2 bases, there was a span of 15 bases.

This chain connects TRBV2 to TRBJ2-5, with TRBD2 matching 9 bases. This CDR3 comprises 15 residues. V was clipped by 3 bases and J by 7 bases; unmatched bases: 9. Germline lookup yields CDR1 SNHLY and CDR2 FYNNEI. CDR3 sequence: CASSEASGDLGTQYF. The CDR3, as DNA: TGTGCCAGCAGTGAGGCTAGCGGGGACCTGGGGACCCAGTACTTC.

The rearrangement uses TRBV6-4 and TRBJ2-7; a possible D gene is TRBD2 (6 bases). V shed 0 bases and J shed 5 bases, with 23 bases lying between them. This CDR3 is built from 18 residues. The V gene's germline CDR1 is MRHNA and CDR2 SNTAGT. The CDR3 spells CASSDSSRGNSVRDEQYF. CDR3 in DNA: TGTGCCAGCAGTGACTCGAGTCGGGGGAATTCGGTCCGCGACGAGCAGTACTTC.

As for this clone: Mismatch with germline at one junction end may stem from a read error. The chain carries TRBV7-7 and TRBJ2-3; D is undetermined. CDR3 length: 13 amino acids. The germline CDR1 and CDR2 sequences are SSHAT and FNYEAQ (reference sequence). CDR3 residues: CASSPDRWDTQYF. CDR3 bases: TGTGCTAGCAGCCCCGACCGTTGGGATACGCAGTATTTT.

This CDR3 is CSVNLPGQLYQETQYF. CDR3 DNA: TGCAGCGTGAACCTCCCGGGACAGTTGTACCAAGAGACCCAGTACTTC. V usage is TRBV29-1 and J usage is TRBJ2-5, with TRBD1 identical over 7 bases. Germline V CDR1 and CDR2: SQVTM, ANQGSEA. Germline trimming cut 6 bases from V and 0 bases from J; bases unmatched to any gene: 13. This CDR3 has 16 amino acids.

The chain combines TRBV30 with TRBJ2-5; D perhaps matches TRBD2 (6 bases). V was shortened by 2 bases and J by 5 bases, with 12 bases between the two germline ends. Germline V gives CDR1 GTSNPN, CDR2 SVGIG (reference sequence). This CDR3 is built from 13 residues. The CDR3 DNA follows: TGTGCCTGGAGTTCCCTAGCGTACGAGACCCAGTACTTC. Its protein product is CAWSSLAYETQYF.

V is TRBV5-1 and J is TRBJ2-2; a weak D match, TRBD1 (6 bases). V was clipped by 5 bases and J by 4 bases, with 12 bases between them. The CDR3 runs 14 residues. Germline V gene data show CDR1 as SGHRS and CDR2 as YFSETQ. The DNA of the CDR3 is TGCGCCAGCAGTCCACAGGGAATCACCGGGGAGCTGTTTTTT. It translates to CASSPQGITGELFF.